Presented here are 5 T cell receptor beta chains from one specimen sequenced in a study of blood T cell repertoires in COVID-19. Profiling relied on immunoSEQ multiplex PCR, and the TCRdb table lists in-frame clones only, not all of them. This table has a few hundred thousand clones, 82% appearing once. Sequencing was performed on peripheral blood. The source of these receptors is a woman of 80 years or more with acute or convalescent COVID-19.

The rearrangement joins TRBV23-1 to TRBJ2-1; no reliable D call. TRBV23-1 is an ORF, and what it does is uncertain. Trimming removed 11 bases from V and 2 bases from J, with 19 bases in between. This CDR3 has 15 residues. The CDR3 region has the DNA TGCGCCTTTCCTGGCGGCCCCCCGACCTACAATGAGCAGTTCTTC. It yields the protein CAFPGGPPTYNEQFF.

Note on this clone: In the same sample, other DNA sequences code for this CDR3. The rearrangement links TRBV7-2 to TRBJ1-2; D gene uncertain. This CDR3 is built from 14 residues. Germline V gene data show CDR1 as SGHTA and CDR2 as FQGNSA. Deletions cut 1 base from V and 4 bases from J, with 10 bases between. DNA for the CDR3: TGTGCCAGCAGCTTAGATCCGGGTGGCTATGGCTACACCTTC. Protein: CASSLDPGGYGYTF.

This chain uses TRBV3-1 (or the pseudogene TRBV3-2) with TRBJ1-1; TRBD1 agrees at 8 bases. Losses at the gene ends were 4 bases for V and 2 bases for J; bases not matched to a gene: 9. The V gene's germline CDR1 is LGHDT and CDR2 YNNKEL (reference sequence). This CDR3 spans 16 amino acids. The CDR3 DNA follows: TGTGCCAGCAGCCTGCGAAGAGGGACAGGAAACACTGAAGCTTTCTTT. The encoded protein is CASSLRRGTGNTEAFF.

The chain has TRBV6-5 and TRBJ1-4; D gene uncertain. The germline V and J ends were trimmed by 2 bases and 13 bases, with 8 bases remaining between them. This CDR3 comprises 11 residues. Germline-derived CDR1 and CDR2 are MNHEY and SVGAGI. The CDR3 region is CASSYRVGLFF. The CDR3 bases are TGTGCCAGCAGTTACCGGGTTGGACTGTTTTTT.

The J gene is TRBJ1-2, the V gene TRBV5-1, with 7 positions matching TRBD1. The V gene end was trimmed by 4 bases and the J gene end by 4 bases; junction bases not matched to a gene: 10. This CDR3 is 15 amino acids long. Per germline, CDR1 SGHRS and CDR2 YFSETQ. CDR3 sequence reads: CASSADLQGTYGYTF. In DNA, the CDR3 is TGCGCCAGCAGCGCGGACCTACAGGGGACCTATGGCTACACCTTC.